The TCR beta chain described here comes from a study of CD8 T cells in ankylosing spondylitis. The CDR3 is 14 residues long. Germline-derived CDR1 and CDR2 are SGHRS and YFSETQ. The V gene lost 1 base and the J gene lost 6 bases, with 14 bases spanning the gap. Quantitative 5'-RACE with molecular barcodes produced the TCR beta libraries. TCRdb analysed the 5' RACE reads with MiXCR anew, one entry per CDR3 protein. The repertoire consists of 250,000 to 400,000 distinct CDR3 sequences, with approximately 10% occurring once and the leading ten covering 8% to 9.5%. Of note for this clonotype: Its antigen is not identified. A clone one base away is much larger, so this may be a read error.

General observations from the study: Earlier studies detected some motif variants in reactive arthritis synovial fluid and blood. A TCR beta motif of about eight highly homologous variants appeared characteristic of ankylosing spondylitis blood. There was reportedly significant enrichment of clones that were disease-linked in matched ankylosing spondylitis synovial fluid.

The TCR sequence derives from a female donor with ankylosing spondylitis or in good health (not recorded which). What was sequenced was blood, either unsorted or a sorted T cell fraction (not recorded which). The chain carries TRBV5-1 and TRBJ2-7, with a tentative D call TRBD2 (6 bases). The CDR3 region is CASSLTSTLLEQYF. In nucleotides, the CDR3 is TGCGCCAGCAGCTTGACTAGCACTCTACTCGAGCAGTACTTC.